This entry describes one T cell receptor beta chain. Its specificity is unknown. This PCR relied on a set of 60 Vbeta primers and 13 Jbeta primers. Sequencing used immunoSEQ multiplex PCR; TCRdb keeps in-frame clones, though not all of them. This table holds roughly 130,000 clones, 82% found once. The data belong to a study of cytomegalovirus exposure and HLA in healthy donors. Study-level results: There were some V segments, including TRBV6-2 and TRBV6-3, excluded as indistinguishable. With later analysis, a missense DCLRE1C variant became linked to TCR beta V- and J-gene trimming.

Per germline, CDR1 GTSNPN and CDR2 SVGIG (reference sequence). V trimming: 0 bases; J trimming: 3 bases; junction bases outside the gene matches: 3. The CDR3 runs to 15 residues. The rearrangement links TRBV30 to TRBJ2-4; 9 nucleotides align to TRBD1. This receptor was identified in a male donor in good health and CMV-seropositive. Sequencing was done on a sample of PBMCs. The CDR3 sequence: CAWSVRDRDKNIQYF. CDR3 nucleotides: TGTGCCTGGAGTGTAAGGGACAGGGACAAAAACATTCAGTACTTC.